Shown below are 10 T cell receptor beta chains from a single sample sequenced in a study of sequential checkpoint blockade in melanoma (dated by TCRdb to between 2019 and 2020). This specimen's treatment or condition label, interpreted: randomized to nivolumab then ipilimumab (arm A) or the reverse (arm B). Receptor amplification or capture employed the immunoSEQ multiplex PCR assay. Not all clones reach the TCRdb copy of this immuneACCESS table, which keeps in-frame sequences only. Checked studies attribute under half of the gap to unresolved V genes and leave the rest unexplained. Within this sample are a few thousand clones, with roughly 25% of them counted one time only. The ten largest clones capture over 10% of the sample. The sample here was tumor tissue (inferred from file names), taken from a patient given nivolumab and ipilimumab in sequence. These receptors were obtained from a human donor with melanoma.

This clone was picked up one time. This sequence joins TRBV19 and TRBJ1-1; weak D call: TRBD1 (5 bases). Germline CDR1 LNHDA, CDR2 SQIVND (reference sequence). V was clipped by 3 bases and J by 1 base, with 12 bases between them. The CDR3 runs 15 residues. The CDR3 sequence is CASSIVQGWNTEAFF. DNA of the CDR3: TGTGCCAGTAGTATTGTTCAGGGATGGAACACTGAAGCTTTCTTT.

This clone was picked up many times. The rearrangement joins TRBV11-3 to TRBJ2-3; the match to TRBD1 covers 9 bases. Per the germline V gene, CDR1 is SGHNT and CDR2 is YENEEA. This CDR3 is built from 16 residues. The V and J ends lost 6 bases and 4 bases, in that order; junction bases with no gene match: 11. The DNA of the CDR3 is TGTGCCAGCAGGCCGAACCCAGGACAGGGGTCAGATACGCAGTATTTT. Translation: CASRPNPGQGSDTQYF.

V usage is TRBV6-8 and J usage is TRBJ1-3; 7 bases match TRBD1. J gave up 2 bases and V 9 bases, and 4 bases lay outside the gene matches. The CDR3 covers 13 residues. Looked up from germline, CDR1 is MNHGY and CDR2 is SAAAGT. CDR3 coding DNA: TGTGCCAGTACAGGGGCGGCTGGAAACACCATATATTTT. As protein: CASTGAAGNTIYF.

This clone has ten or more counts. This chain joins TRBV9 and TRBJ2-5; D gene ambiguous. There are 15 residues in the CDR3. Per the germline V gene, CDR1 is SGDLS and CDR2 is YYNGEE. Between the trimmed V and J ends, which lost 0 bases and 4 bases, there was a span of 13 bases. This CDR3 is CASSVDGRIRETQYF. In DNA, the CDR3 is TGTGCCAGCAGCGTAGACGGCAGGATCCGAGAGACCCAGTACTTC. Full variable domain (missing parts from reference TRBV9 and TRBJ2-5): DSGVTQTPKHLITATGQRVTLRCSPRSGDLSVYWYQQSLDQGLQFLIQYYNGEERAKGNILERFSAQQFPDLHSELNLSSLELGDSALYFCASSVDGRIRETQYFGPGTRLLVL.

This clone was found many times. The CDR3: CASGRDRGTGELFF. CDR3 nucleotides: TGTGCCAGCGGTAGGGACAGGGGTACCGGGGAGCTGTTTTTT. The rearrangement uses TRBV9 and TRBJ2-2; 10 nucleotides agree with TRBD1. Per germline, CDR1 SGDLS and CDR2 YYNGEE. Unmatched junction bases numbered 5, after V lost 7 bases and J lost 5 bases. The CDR3 is made up of 14 amino acids.

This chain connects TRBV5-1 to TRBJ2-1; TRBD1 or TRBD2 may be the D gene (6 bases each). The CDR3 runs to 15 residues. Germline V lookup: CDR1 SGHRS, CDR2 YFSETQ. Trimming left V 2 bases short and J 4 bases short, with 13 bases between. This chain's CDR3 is CASSFARGAYNEQFF. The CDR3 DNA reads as TGCGCCAGCAGCTTCGCTAGGGGGGCATACAATGAGCAGTTCTTC.

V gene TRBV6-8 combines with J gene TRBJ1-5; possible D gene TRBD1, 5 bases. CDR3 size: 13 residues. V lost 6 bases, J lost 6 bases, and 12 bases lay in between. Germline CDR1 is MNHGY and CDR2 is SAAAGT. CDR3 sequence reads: CASSLGGGQPQHF. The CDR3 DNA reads TGTGCCAGCAGCCTGGGGGGGGGTCAGCCCCAGCATTTT.

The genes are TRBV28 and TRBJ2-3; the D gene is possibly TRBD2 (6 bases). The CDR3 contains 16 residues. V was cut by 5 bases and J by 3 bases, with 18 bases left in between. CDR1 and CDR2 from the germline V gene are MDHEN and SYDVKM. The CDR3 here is CASSPRDSSPTDTQYF. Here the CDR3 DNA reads TGTGCCAGCAGTCCACGGGACTCAAGCCCTACAGATACGCAGTATTTT. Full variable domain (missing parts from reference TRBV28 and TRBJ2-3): DVKVTQSSRYLVKRTGEKVFLECVQDMDHENMFWYRQDPGLGLRLIYFSYDVKMKEKGDIPEGYSVSREKKERFSLILESASTNQTSMYLCASSPRDSSPTDTQYFGPGTRLTVL.

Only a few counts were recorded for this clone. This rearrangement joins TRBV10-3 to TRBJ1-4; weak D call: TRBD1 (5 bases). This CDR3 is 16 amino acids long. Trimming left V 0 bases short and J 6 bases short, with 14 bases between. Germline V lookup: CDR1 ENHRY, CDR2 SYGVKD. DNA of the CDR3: TGTGCCATCAGTGAGTCTAAAGGGGCTGACCATGAAAAACTGTTTTTT. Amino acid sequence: CAISESKGADHEKLFF.

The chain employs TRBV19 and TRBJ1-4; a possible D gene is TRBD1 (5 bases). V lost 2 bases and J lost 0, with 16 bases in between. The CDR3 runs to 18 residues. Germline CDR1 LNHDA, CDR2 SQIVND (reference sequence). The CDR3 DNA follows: TGTGCCAGTAGTATACGACAGCTAGGGAGTGCAACTAATGAAAAACTGTTTTTT. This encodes CASSIRQLGSATNEKLFF.